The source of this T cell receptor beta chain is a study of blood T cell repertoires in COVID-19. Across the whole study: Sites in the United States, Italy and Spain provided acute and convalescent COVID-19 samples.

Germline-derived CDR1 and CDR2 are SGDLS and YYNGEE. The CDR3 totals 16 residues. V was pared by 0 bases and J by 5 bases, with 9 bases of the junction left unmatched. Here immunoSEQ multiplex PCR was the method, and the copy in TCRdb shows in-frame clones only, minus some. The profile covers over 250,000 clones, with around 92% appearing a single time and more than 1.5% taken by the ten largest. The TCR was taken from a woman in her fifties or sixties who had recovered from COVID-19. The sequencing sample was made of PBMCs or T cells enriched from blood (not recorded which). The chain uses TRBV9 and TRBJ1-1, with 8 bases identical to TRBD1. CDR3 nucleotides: TGTGCCAGCAGCGTAGCGTCAGGGGGCGCGAGGACTGAAGCTTTCTTT. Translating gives CASSVASGGARTEAFF.